One sample yielded the 10 T cell receptor beta chains listed below, sequenced in a study of shared clonotypes between healthy human individuals. Assay used: immunoSEQ multiplex PCR; TCRdb lists only in-frame clones, some missing. The repertoire includes millions of clones, roughly 92% of them detected once, and about 0.13% sits in the top ten. The sample taken for sequencing was naive CD4+ T cells sorted from blood. The subset is: CD45RA+ positively selected. Source of these receptors: a man between 18 and 29 years old in good health.

With respect to this clone: Other nucleotide sequences in the sample specify the same CDR3. The chain employs TRBV10-3 and TRBJ1-4, with a weak D call TRBD1 (5 bases). Germline-derived CDR1 and CDR2 are ENHRY and SYGVKD. Trimming took 3 bases from V and 7 from J, leaving 9 bases between them. The CDR3 is made up of 13 amino acids. CDR3 residues: CAISEGAREKLFF. The CDR3 DNA is TGTGCCATCAGTGAAGGGGCGCGTGAAAAACTGTTTTTT.

The rearrangement joins TRBV7-2 to TRBJ2-1; D not resolved. The CDR3 totals 15 residues. Trimming stripped 1 base from V and 7 bases from J, with 14 bases between. Per germline, CDR1 SGHTA and CDR2 FQGNSA. The CDR3 nucleotides read TGTGCCAGCAGCTTAGGACGCGCGGCCCTTAATGAGCAGTTCTTC. Translation gives CASSLGRAALNEQFF. The full variable domain, with the rest looked up from reference TRBV7-2 and TRBJ2-1, is GAGVSQSPSNKVTEKGKDVELRCDPISGHTALYWYRQSLGQGLEFLIYFQGNSAPDKSGLPSDRFSAERTGGSVSTLTIQRTQQEDSAVYLCASSLGRAALNEQFFGPGTRLTVL.

This clone showed up just a few times. Other DNA sequences in the same sample also yield this CDR3. The CDR3 protein is CASSLDRDQPQHF. DNA of the CDR3: TGTGCCAGCAGCTTAGACAGAGATCAGCCCCAGCATTTT. This chain joins TRBV11-2 and TRBJ1-5, with no clear D. This CDR3 spans 13 amino acids. V gave up 0 bases and J gave up 5 bases, with 5 bases separating them. Germline CDR1 and CDR2: SGHAT and FQNNGV.

The V call is TRBV5-1, the J call TRBJ2-7; D may be TRBD1 (6 bases). The length of the CDR3 is 14 residues. Germline V gene sequence: CDR1 SGHRS, CDR2 YFSETQ. V lost 3 bases and J lost 2, with 12 bases in between. The CDR3 nucleotides read TGCGCCAGCAGCTCCACAGGGCTGCCCTACGAGCAGTACTTC. This translates into CASSSTGLPYEQYF. Looking up the rest from reference TRBV5-1 and TRBJ2-7 gives the full variable domain: KAGVTQTPRYLIKTRGQQVTLSCSPISGHRSVSWYQQTPGQGLQFLFEYFSETQRNKGNFPGRFSGRQFSNSRSEMNVSTLELGDSALYLCASSSTGLPYEQYFGPGTRLTVT.

CDR3 sequence reads: CASRLAGFLSYEQYF. CDR3 coding DNA: TGTGCCAGCAGACTAGCGGGGTTCCTCTCCTACGAGCAGTACTTC. J is TRBJ2-7 and V is TRBV6-1, with TRBD2 identical over 10 bases. Trimming removed 6 bases from V and 0 bases from J; junction bases left unmatched: 5. The CDR3 consists of 15 residues. Per the germline V gene, CDR1 is MNHNS and CDR2 is SASEGT.

The genes are TRBV7-2 and TRBJ1-4; possible D gene TRBD1, 6 bases. Trimming left V 3 bases short and J 12 bases short, with 14 bases between. The length of the CDR3 is 13 residues. Germline assignment: CDR1 SGHTA and CDR2 FQGNSA. CDR3 bases: TGTGCCAGCAGCTTCTCACAGGGTTTAGAACTGTTTTTT. Protein: CASSFSQGLELFF.

CDR3 sequence (DNA): TGTGCCAGCAGACCCGGGGGGGAGACGGGGCTTGGCGAGCAGTACTTC. This translates into CASRPGGETGLGEQYF. This chain connects TRBV5-4 to TRBJ2-7; TRBD2 matches 8 bases. The V gene's germline CDR1 is SGHNT and CDR2 YYREEE (reference sequence). Trimming took 5 bases from V and 6 from J; bases not matched to a gene: 16. There are 16 residues in the CDR3. The full variable domain, its missing parts supplied by reference TRBV5-4 and TRBJ2-7, is ETGVTQSPTHLIKTRGQQVTLRCSSQSGHNTVSWYQQALGQGPQFIFQYYREEENGRGNFPPRFSGLQFPNYSSELNVNALELDDSALYLCASRPGGETGLGEQYFGPGTRLTVT.

The rearrangement uses TRBV28 and TRBJ1-5, with a weak D call TRBD1 (6 bases). Trimming shortened V by 5 bases and J by 1 base, and 9 bases separated the two germline ends. The CDR3 runs 14 residues. Germline V gene data show CDR1 as MDHEN and CDR2 as SYDVKM. CDR3 nucleotides: TGTGCCAGCAGTAAAGGGGGGAGCAATCAGCCCCAGCATTTT. Protein: CASSKGGSNQPQHF.

The chain couples TRBV27 to TRBJ1-6, with D possibly being TRBD1 (6 bases). CDR3 length: 18 residues. Per the germline V gene, CDR1 is MNHEY and CDR2 is SMNVEV (reference sequence). V was clipped by 5 bases and J by 6 bases, with 23 bases between them. The CDR3 region has the DNA TGTGCCAGCAGTGGTCTGGGGATAACCACAGGGAGTAATTCACCCCTCCACTTT. Protein product: CASSGLGITTGSNSPLHF.

V gene TRBV6-6 combines with J gene TRBJ1-4; D is possibly TRBD1 (5 bases). The CDR3 length is 16 residues. Trimming took off 2 bases at V and 6 bases at J, with 16 bases between the two ends. Germline V gives CDR1 MNHNY, CDR2 SVGAGI (reference sequence). The CDR3 nucleotides read TGTGCCAGCAGTTACAAACAGGATCCTTTTGATGAAAAACTGTTTTTT. Translated: CASSYKQDPFDEKLFF.